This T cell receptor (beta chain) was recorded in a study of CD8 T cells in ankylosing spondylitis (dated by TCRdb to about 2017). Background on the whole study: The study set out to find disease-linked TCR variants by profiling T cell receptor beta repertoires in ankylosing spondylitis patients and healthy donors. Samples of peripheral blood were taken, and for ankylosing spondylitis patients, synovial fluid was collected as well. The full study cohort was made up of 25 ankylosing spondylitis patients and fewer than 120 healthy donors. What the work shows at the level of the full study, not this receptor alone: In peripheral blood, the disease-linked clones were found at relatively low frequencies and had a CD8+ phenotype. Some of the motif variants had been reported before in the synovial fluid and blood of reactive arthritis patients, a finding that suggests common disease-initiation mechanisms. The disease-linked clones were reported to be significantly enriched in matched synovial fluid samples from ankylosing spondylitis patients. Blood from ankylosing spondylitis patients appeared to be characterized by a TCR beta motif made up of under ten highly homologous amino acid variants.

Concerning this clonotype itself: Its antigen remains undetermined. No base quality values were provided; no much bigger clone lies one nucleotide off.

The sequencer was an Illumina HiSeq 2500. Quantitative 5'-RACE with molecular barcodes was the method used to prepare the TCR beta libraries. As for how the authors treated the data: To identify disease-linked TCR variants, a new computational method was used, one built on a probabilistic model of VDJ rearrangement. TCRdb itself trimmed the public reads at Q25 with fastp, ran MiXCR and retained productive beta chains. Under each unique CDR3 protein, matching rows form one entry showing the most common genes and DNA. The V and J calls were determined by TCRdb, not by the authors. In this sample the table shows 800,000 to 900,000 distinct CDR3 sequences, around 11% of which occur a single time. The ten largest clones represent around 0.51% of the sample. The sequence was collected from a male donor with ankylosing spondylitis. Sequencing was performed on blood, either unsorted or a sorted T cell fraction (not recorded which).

CDR3 region: CASSHPDRGLKGYTF. The base sequence is TGCGCCAGCAGCCATCCCGACAGGGGGCTTAAGGGCTACACCTTC. The chain joins TRBV4-1 to TRBJ1-2, with 10 central nucleotides matching TRBD1. At the junction V is shortened by 3 bases and J by 8 bases; bases outside the gene matches: 9. Measured from the cysteine to the phenylalanine, the CDR3 is 15 residues long. Of all the DNA, just the CDR3 is kept, 45 bases in frame from base 1. The germline V gene gives CDR1 as MGHRA and CDR2 as YSYEKL.